This is a list of T cell receptor beta chains from one sample in a study of graft-versus-host responses after intestinal transplantation. The data were produced by immunoSEQ multiplex PCR, yet TCRdb's version contains in-frame clones alone and is incomplete. The sample holds 20,000 to 25,000 clones; around 43% are singletons and the top ten take more than 1.2%. The sequencing used alloreactive CD8+ T cells from a mixed lymphocyte reaction culture, collected before transplantation. The receptors here all came from a human patient who was an organ donor for intestinal transplantation. CDR3s include the opening cysteine and the closing phenylalanine or tryptophan. The D gene is left open where the match is weak. The size field is filled for only some rows; it gives once, few, many or a size class.

d_call | j_call | v_call | clone_size | cdr3_nt | cdr3_aa
- | TRBJ2-3 | TRBV10-3 | medium-sized | TGTGCCATCAGTTCTCTGGGGACGGAGGTAACAGATACGCAGTATTTT | CAISSLGTEVTDTQYF
- | TRBJ2-7 | TRBV28 | - | TGTGCCAGCAGCCGCTATGTTTTGATCTTGGGCTCCTACGAGCAGTACTTC | CASSRYVLILGSYEQYF
TRBD2 | TRBJ2-1 | TRBV14 | - | TGTGCCAGCAGCCAAGATCTAATAGGACTAGCGGGAGTTTTTGACAATGAGCAGTTCTTC | CASSQDLIGLAGVFDNEQFF
- | TRBJ1-1 | TRBV4-1 | - | TGCGCCAGCAGCCAAGTATTCCACAGGAATAAGACTGAAGCTTTCTTT | CASSQVFHRNKTEAFF
- | TRBJ2-5 | TRBV13 | - | TGTGCCAGCAGCTCCCCCCAGGAGACCCAGTACTTC | CASSSPQETQYF
- | TRBJ1-3 | TRBV7-9 | - | TGTGCCAGCAGCTTATCTCCCCGGGAAGGAAACACCATATATTTT | CASSLSPREGNTIYF
- | TRBJ2-5 | TRBV6-5 | medium-sized | TGTGCCAGCAGTTACTCGGGGGAGACCCAGTACTTC | CASSYSGETQYF
- | TRBJ2-2 | TRBV7-9 | - | TGTGCCAGCAGGGACACCGGGGAGCTGTTTTTT | CASRDTGELFF
- | TRBJ2-7 | TRBV6-1 | - | TGTGCCAGCAGTTCCGCCCTAGGGGCCTACGAGCAGTACTTC | CASSSALGAYEQYF
- | TRBJ2-7 | TRBV28 | - | TGTGCCAGCAGTCTCCCTGGACACTCCTACGAGCAGTACTTC | CASSLPGHSYEQYF
TRBD2 | TRBJ2-1 | TRBV4-3 | - | TGCGCCAGCAGCCACGGAGCGGGAGGTTACAATGAGCAGTTCTTC | CASSHGAGGYNEQFF
TRBD2 | TRBJ2-7 | TRBV2 | - | TGTGCCAGCAGTGGCGGGACTAGGCTCTACGAGCAGTACTTC | CASSGGTRLYEQYF
TRBD2 | TRBJ2-1 | TRBV6-5 | - | TGTGCCAGCAGATCCCCTTGGGAGGGCAACAATGAGCAGTTCTTC | CASRSPWEGNNEQFF
- | TRBJ2-5 | TRBV11-2 | - | TGTGCCAGCAGCTGGGTAGTTTCGGTACTAGTGGAGGAGACCCAGTACTTC | CASSWVVSVLVEETQYF
- | TRBJ1-2 | TRBV10-3 | - | TGTGCCATCAGGGACCCGGGACACTGGCTCTATGGCTACACCTTC | CAIRDPGHWLYGYTF
- | TRBJ2-5 | TRBV4-3 | - | TGCGCCAGCAGCCAAGAGGCTACCAAGAGTGGGACCCAGTACTTC | CASSQEATKSGTQYF
- | TRBJ2-7 | TRBV29-1 | - | TGCAGCGTTGAGGTGGAGGCCTACGAGCAGTACTTC | CSVEVEAYEQYF
TRBD2 | TRBJ2-7 | TRBV28 | - | TGTGCCAGCAATTTACCGGGAGGGCCTAACGAGCAGTACTTC | CASNLPGGPNEQYF
- | TRBJ1-4 | TRBV6-1 | - | TGTGCCAGCAGTGATCTTGGGGGGAGAAGGTTGTTTTTT | CASSDLGGRRLFF
- | TRBJ2-1 | TRBV6-1 | - | TGTGCCAGCAGTGAATGGGACACCTCAAACAATGAGCAGTTCTTC | CASSEWDTSNNEQFF
TRBD2 | TRBJ2-1 | TRBV10-2 | few | TGCGCCAGCAGTGCCCCTTGGACTAGCGGGAGTTCTGAGCAGTTCTTC | CASSAPWTSGSSEQFF
- | TRBJ2-7 | TRBV4-1 | - | TGCGCCAGCAGCCAAGATCGTGGTAGCTCCTACGAGCAGTACTTC | CASSQDRGSSYEQYF
TRBD2 | TRBJ2-1 | TRBV15 | few | TGTGCCACCAGCACTAGCGGGAGCTCCTACAATGAGCAGTTCTTC | CATSTSGSSYNEQFF
TRBD2 | TRBJ2-1 | TRBV30 | - | TGTGCCTGGAGGCCCGGACTAGCTCGCAACAATGAGCAGTTCTTC | CAWRPGLARNNEQFF
- | TRBJ1-5 | TRBV9 | - | TGTGCCAGCAGCATAATACCCGTCCTCCGGGAGTATAGCAATCAGCCCCAGCATTTT | CASSIIPVLREYSNQPQHF
- | TRBJ1-1 | TRBV10-3 | few | TGTGCCATCACTAGCGGGACAATGAACACTGAAGCTTTCTTT | CAITSGTMNTEAFF
- | TRBJ2-1 | TRBV4-2 | - | TGTGCCAGCAACGTCCCTGGGCGGGGCAGGCAGTTCTTC | CASNVPGRGRQFF
TRBD2 | TRBJ2-5 | TRBV27 | few | TGTGCCAGCAGTTTTCATCCTAGCGGGGGCCAAGAGACCCAGTACTTC | CASSFHPSGGQETQYF
- | TRBJ2-7 | TRBV4-3 | - | TGCGCCAGCAGCCAAAACCTAGGATACGAGCAGTACTTC | CASSQNLGYEQYF
- | TRBJ2-7 | TRBV6-1 | - | TGTGCCAGCAGTGAATCACCAGCAGGATACGAGCAGTACTTC | CASSESPAGYEQYF
TRBD1 | TRBJ2-1 | TRBV2 | - | TGTGCCAGCAGTATTGGACAGGGTATACATGAGCAGTTCTTC | CASSIGQGIHEQFF
TRBD2 | TRBJ2-1 | TRBV13 | few | TGTGCCAGCAGCCTAGGACTAGCACGATACAATGAGCAGTTCTTC | CASSLGLARYNEQFF
- | TRBJ1-1 | TRBV6-5 | - | TGTGCCAGCAGCCAAGGGACCGAACTTGAAGCTTTCTTT | CASSQGTELEAFF
TRBD2 | TRBJ2-1 | TRBV9 | - | TGTGCCAGCAGCGGCCCTAGCGGCAGCTCCTACAATGAGCAGTTCTTC | CASSGPSGSSYNEQFF
- | TRBJ2-1 | TRBV28 | - | TGTGCCAGCAGTAGAGGGGACATAGGCACTGAGCAGTTCTTC | CASSRGDIGTEQFF
- | TRBJ1-2 | TRBV5-1 | - | TGCGCCAGCAGCTCTCTCCCCCTACAAAACTATGGCTACACCTTC | CASSSLPLQNYGYTF
- | TRBJ2-7 | TRBV19 | - | TGTGCCAGTAGTGAGCTAGCGACCTCAGAGCAGTACTTC | CASSELATSEQYF
TRBD2 | TRBJ2-2 | TRBV5-1 | - | TGCGCCAGCAGCTTGAGTCTTCGAGCGGGAGGGCCTGACACCGGGGAGCTGTTTTTT | CASSLSLRAGGPDTGELFF
- | TRBJ2-7 | TRBV28 | medium-sized | TGTGCCAGCAGTTCCGAGGACGAGCAGTACTTC | CASSSEDEQYF
TRBD1 | TRBJ1-1 | TRBV6-5 | few | TGTGCCAGCAGCGGGACAGGAGCTGAAGCTTTCTTT | CASSGTGAEAFF
TRBD2 | TRBJ2-1 | TRBV19 | few | TGTGCCAGTAGTCGACTAGCCGCCCACAATGAGCAGTTCTTC | CASSRLAAHNEQFF
- | TRBJ2-7 | TRBV6-5 | - | TGTGCCAGCAGTGGGGTAGGGGGGCTGTACGAGCAGTACTTC | CASSGVGGLYEQYF
TRBD1 | TRBJ2-5 | TRBV6-1 | - | TGTGCCAGCAGTCGGACAGGGTGGGTGCAAGAGACCCAGTACTTC | CASSRTGWVQETQYF
TRBD1 | TRBJ1-2 | TRBV7-2 | - | TGTGCCAGCAGCTTAGCCCCGGGCGCCCCAGGGGGTGGCTACACCTTC | CASSLAPGAPGGGYTF
TRBD2 | TRBJ2-3 | TRBV6-5 | few | TGTGCCAGCAGAACGCTAGCGGGAGAGTGGGATACGCAGTATTTT | CASRTLAGEWDTQYF
- | TRBJ2-5 | TRBV6-6 | - | TGTGCCAGCAGTACGGAGTCGATCGGGGAGACCCAGTACTTC | CASSTESIGETQYF